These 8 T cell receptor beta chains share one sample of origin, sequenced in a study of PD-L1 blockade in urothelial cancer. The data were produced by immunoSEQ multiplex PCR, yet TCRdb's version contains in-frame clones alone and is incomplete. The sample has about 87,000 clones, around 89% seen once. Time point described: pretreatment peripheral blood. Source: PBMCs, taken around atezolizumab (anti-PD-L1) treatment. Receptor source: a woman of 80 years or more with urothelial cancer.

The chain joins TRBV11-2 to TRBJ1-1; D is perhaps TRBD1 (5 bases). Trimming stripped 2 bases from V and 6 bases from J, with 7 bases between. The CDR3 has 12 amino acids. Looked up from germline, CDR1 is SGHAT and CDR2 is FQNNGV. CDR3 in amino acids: CASSLQGSEAFF. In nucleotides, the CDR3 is TGTGCCAGCAGCTTACAGGGTTCTGAAGCTTTCTTT.

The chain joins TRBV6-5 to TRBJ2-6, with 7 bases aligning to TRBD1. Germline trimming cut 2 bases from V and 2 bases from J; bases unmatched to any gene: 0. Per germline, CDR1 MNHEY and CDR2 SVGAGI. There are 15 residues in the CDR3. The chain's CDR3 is CASSYQGAGANVLTF. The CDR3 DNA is TGTGCCAGCAGTTACCAGGGGGCTGGGGCCAACGTCCTGACTTTC.

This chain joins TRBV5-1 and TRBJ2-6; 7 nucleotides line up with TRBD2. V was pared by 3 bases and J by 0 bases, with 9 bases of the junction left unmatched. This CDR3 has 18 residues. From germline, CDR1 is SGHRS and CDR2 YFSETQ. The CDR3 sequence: CASSWGGRPDSGANVLTF. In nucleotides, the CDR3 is TGCGCCAGCAGCTGGGGGGGTCGGCCGGACTCTGGGGCCAACGTCCTGACTTTC.

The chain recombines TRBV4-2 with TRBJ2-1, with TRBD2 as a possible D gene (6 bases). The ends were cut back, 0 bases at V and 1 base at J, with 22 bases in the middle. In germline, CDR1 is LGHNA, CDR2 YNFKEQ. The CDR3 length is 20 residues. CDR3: CASSQELGLAYGGSYNEQFF. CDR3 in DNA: TGTGCCAGCAGCCAAGAACTGGGACTGGCATATGGGGGGTCCTACAATGAGCAGTTCTTC.

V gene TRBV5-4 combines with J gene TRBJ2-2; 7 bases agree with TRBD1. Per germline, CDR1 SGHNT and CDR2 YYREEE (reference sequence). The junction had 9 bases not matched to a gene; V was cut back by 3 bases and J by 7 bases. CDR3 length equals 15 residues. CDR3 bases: TGTGCCAGCAGCTCAACCGGGACAGCAAGCGGGGAGCTGTTTTTT. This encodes CASSSTGTASGELFF.

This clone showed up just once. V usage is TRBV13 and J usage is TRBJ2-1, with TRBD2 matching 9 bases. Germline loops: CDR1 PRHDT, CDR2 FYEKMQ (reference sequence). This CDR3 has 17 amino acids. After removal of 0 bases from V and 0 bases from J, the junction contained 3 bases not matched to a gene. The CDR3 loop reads CASSLGFSGGSYNEQFF. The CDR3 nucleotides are TGTGCCAGCAGCTTAGGGTTTAGCGGGGGCTCCTACAATGAGCAGTTCTTC. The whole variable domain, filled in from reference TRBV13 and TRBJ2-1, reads AAGVIQSPRHLIKEKRETATLKCYPIPRHDTVYWYQQGPGQDPQFLISFYEKMQSDKGSIPDRFSAQQFSDYHSELNMSSLELGDSALYFCASSLGFSGGSYNEQFFGPGTRLTVL.

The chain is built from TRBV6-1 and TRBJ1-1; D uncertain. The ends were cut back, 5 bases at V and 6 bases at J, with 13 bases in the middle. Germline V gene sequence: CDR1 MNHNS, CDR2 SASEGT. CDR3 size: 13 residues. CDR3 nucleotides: TGTGCCAGCAGTAGGCTCGGGGTGTCTGAAGCTTTCTTT. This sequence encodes CASSRLGVSEAFF.

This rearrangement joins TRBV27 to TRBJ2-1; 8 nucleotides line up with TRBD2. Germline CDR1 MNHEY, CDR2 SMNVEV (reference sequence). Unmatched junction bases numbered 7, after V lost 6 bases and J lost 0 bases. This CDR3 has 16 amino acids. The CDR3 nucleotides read TGTGCCAGCAGGGGGACTAGGATACACTCCTACAATGAGCAGTTCTTC. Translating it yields CASRGTRIHSYNEQFF.